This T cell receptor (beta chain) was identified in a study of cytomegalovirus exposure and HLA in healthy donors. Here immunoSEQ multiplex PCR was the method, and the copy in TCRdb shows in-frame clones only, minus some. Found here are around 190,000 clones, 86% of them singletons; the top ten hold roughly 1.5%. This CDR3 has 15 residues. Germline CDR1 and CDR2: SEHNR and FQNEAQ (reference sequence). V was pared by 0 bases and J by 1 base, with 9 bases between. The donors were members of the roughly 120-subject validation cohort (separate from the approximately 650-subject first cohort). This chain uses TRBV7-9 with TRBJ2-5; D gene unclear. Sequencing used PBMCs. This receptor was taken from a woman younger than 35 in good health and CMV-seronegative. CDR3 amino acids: CASSLAGIFQETQYF. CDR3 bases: TGTGCCAGCAGCTTAGCGGGCATCTTCCAAGAGACCCAGTACTTC.